The clone carrying this TCR beta chain was detected ten times or more. V was cut by 4 bases and J by 4 bases, with 10 bases left in between. The CDR3 spans 14 residues. Germline V CDR1 and CDR2: LGHNA, YSLEER. This sample was included in a study of early T cells in non-severe SARS-CoV-2 infection. Study details: Bulk RNA from unsorted whole blood was sequenced; chains were unpaired.

Unique molecular identifiers were added to individual cDNA molecules. TCRdb itself ran the 5' RACE reads through MiXCR, one entry per CDR3 protein. Of roughly 64,000 distinct CDR3 sequences listed, roughly 8.2% are singletons. The V gene is TRBV4-3, the J gene TRBJ2-2; D may match TRBD1 or TRBD2 (5 bases each). This sample comprised whole blood, obtained at baseline. The clonotype was recovered from an adult who was a healthcare worker with PCR-confirmed SARS-CoV-2 infection or an uninfected control (not recorded which). This chain's CDR3 is CASSLQRGTGELFF. DNA for the CDR3: TGCGCCAGCAGCCTACAGAGGGGCACCGGGGAGCTGTTTTTT.